Reported below is one TCR beta chain. The CDR3 covers 15 residues. V dropped 5 bases and J dropped 4; count of bases not matched to a gene: 5. In germline, CDR1 is SGHNT, CDR2 YYREEE (reference sequence). The assay was immunoSEQ multiplex PCR, and TCRdb's table has in-frame clones only and misses some. The table lists 160,000 or so clones, 90% to 95% of them singletons. The sample is drawn from a study of blood T cell repertoires in COVID-19. As for the study in general: Whether acute or convalescent, the COVID-19 samples came from the United States, Italy and Spain. PBMCs, B-cell-depleted T cells, or T cells were the source of the cDNA or gDNA that made up the material.

While infection was still active, Seattle patients were enrolled and then followed longitudinally. The chain couples TRBV5-4 to TRBJ2-2, with TRBD1 matching over 10 bases. Specimen: peripheral blood. The clonotype comes from a woman in her sixties or seventies with COVID-19, enrolled during active disease. The CDR3 sequence: CASSWDRGGTGELFF. For the CDR3, the DNA is TGTGCCAGCAGTTGGGACAGGGGCGGCACCGGGGAGCTGTTTTTT.